Given below is one T cell receptor beta chain in context. Its antigen is as yet unknown. V was pared by 0 bases and J by 4 bases, with 6 bases between. The CDR3 is made up of 14 amino acids. The V gene's germline CDR1 is LNHNV and CDR2 YYDKDF (reference sequence). The data derive from a study of T-cell reconstitution after alpha-beta-depleted transplantation in children. Unique molecular identifiers were used in preparing the TCRbeta library. TCRdb re-analysed the PCR reads in MiXCR, keeping a single row per CDR3 protein. The data hold 610,000 or so distinct CDR3 sequences, with roughly 27% observed a single time. Study results and limitations: Newly produced T cells mostly provided counts and TCRbeta diversity after one year, as hyperexpanded clones declined. Reportedly, only several hundred clones from non-depleted graft cells drove alpha-beta T-cell counts at about two months. Recipient T cells and thymic progenitors that survived gave rise to the high TCRbeta diversity observed at day 60 in some patients.

This specimen was PBMCs, taken before TCRalphabeta/CD19-depleted stem cell transplant. The chain combines TRBV15 with TRBJ2-2, with D unresolved. The sequence came from a boy under three years old with Wiskott-Aldrich syndrome, due to receive a stem cell transplant. The chain's CDR3 is CATSRDQATGELFF. The CDR3 DNA follows: TGTGCCACCAGCAGAGATCAGGCCACCGGGGAGCTGTTTTTT. Filled out from reference TRBV15 and TRBJ2-2, the complete variable domain reads DAMVIQNPRYQVTQFGKPVTLSCSQTLNHNVMYWYQQKSSQAPKLLFHYYDKDFNNEADTPDNFQSRRPNTSFCFLDIRSPGLGDTAMYLCATSRDQATGELFFGEGSRLTVL.